The following is a TCR beta chain sequence with its context. Antigen unknown. The sample is drawn from a study of T cell clonotyping in hematopoietic cell transplantation. Study-wide results and limits: Broader posttransplant TCR repertoire diversity was predicted by graft donor and pretransplant recipient Inverse Simpson Index values. Recipient TCR diversity dropped after transplant; expanded clonotypes rose from day 30 to 180.

Sequenced by immunoSEQ multiplex PCR; TCRdb stores in-frame clones only, minus some. Of roughly 16,000 clones detected, around 90% appear once; the ten largest clones hold over 4.5%. The length of the CDR3 is 18 residues. Germline CDR1 is SNHLY and CDR2 is FYNNEI. The V and J ends lost 7 bases and 0 bases, in that order; junction bases with no gene match: 15. The material sequenced was peripheral blood mononuclear cells. The sequence derives from a man aged 35 to 55 in good health. Some clones in this sample may be carry-over from other donors' samples. The genes are TRBV2 and TRBJ1-1, with TRBD1 matching over 9 bases. The CDR3 is CASTMSGGTGFVNTEAFF. Written as DNA, the CDR3 is TGTGCCAGCACTATGTCTGGGGGGACAGGGTTCGTGAACACTGAAGCTTTCTTT.